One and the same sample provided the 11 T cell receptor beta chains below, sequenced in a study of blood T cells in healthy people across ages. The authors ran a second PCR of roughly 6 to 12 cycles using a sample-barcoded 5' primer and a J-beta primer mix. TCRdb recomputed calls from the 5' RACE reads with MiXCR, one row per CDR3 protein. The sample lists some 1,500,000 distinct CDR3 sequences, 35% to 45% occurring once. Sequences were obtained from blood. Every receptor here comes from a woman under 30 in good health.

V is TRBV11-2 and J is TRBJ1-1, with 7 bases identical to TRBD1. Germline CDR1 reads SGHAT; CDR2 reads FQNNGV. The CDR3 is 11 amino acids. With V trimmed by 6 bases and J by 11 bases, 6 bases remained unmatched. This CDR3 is CASSLTGAAFF. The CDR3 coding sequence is TGTGCCAGCAGTCTTACAGGGGCGGCTTTCTTT. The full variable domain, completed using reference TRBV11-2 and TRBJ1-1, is EAGVAQSPRYKIIEKRQSVAFWCNPISGHATLYWYQQILGQGPKLLIQFQNNGVVDDSQLPKDRFSAERLKGVDSTLKIQPAKLEDSAVYLCASSLTGAAFFGQGTRLTVV.

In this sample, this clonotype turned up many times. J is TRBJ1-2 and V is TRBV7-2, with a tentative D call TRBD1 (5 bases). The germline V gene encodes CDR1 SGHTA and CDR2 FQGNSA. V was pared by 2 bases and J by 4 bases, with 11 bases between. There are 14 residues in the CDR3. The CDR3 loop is CASSLQGRVYGYTF. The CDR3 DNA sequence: TGTGCCAGCAGCTTACAGGGAAGGGTCTATGGCTACACCTTC. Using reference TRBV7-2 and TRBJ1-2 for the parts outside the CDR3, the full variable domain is GAGVSQSPSNKVTEKGKDVELRCDPISGHTALYWYRQSLGQGLEFLIYFQGNSAPDKSGLPSDRFSAERTGGSVSTLTIQRTQQEDSAVYLCASSLQGRVYGYTFGSGTRLTVV.

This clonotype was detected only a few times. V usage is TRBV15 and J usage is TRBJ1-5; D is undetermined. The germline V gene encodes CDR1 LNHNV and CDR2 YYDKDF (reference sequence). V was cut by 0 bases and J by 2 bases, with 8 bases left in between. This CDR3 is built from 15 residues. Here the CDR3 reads CATSRDLYGNQPQHF. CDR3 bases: TGTGCCACCAGCAGAGATCTCTACGGCAATCAGCCCCAGCATTTT.

Here the CDR3 DNA reads TGTGCCAGCAGCTTGCACATAGGGACTAGCGGGGCTAGCACAGATACGCAGTATTTT. It yields the protein CASSLHIGTSGASTDTQYF. This chain links TRBV7-2 with TRBJ2-3; 13 bases match TRBD2. This CDR3 spans 19 amino acids. CDR1 and CDR2 from the germline V gene are SGHTA and FQGNSA. Unmatched junction bases numbered 9, after V lost 3 bases and J lost 0 bases.

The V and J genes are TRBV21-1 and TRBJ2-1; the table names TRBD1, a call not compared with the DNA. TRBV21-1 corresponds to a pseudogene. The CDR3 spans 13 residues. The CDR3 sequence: CASSKGRENEQFF. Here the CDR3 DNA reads TGTGCCAGCAGCAAAGGCAGGGAAAATGAGCAGTTCTTC.

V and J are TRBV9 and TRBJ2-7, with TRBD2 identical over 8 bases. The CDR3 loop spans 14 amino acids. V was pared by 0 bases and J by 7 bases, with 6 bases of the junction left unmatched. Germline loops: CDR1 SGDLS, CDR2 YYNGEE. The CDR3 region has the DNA TGTGCCAGCAGCGTAGATTTCGGGACTAGTGAGCAGTACTTC. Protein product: CASSVDFGTSEQYF.

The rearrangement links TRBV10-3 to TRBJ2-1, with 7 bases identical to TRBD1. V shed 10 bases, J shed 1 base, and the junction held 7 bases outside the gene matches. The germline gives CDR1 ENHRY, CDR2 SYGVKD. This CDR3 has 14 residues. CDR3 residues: CASRTGESYNEQFF. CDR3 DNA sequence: TGTGCCAGCAGAACAGGGGAATCCTACAATGAGCAGTTCTTC.

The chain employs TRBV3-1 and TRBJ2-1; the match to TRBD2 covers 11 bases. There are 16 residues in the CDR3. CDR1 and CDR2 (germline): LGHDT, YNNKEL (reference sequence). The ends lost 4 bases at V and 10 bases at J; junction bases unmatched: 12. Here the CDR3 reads CASSRNELAGAYEQFF. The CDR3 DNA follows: TGTGCCAGCAGCCGAAACGAACTAGCGGGGGCCTACGAGCAGTTCTTC.

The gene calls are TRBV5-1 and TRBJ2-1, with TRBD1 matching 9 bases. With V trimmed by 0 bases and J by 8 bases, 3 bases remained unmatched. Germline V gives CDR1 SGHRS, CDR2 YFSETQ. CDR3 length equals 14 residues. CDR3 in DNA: TGCGCCAGCAGCTTGGGAGGACAGGGGTATGAGCAGTTCTTC. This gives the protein CASSLGGQGYEQFF. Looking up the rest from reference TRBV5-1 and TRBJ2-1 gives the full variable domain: KAGVTQTPRYLIKTRGQQVTLSCSPISGHRSVSWYQQTPGQGLQFLFEYFSETQRNKGNFPGRFSGRQFSNSRSEMNVSTLELGDSALYLCASSLGGQGYEQFFGPGTRLTVL.

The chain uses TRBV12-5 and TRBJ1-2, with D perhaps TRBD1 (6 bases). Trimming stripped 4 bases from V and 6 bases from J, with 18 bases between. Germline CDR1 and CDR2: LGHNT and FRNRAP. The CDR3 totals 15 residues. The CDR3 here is CASGSHITGKDGYTF. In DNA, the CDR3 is TGTGCTAGTGGTTCACATATTACAGGGAAAGATGGCTACACCTTC.

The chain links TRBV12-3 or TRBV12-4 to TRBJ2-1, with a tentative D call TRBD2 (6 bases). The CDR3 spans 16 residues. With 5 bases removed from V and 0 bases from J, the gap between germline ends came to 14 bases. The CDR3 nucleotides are TGTGCCAGCAGTAAAACACTAGCACTCTCCTACAATGAGCAGTTCTTC. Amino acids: CASSKTLALSYNEQFF.